The source of this T cell receptor (beta chain) is a study of cytomegalovirus exposure and HLA in healthy donors. Study findings and constraints: A link between a missense DCLRE1C variant and TCR beta V- and J-gene trimming emerged from a later analysis.

Comments on this clone: Antigen specificity is unknown.

V was pared by 3 bases and J by 2 bases, with 10 bases of the junction left unmatched. In germline, CDR1 is SQVTM, CDR2 ANQGSEA. This CDR3 spans 17 amino acids. Primers for the PCR totalled 60 Vbeta and 13 Jbeta. Profiling relied on immunoSEQ multiplex PCR, and the TCRdb table lists in-frame clones only, not all of them. The repertoire holds some 160,000 clones, with approximately 78% as singletons. The sequenced sample was PBMCs. The clonotype originates from a male donor in good health and CMV-seronegative. The rearrangement links TRBV29-1 to TRBJ2-3; 11 bases map to TRBD2. CDR3: CSVEGVTSGIYTDTQYF. The CDR3 DNA sequence: TGCAGCGTTGAGGGTGTGACTAGCGGGATTTACACAGATACGCAGTATTTT.